Listed here are 15 T cell receptor beta chains from one sample, sequenced in a study of CD8+ T cells in alopecia areata. Extracted RNA was reverse transcribed, and the resulting cDNA served as sequencing template. TCRdb keeps only in-frame clones here, not all; method: immunoSEQ multiplex PCR. The sample includes tens of thousands of clones, roughly 47% of them seen just once. The sequenced material came from NKG2D-low CD8+ T cells sorted from blood. Every receptor here comes from a human donor with alopecia areata.

This clone has only a few counts. Other nucleotide sequences in the sample specify the same CDR3. The V and J genes are TRBV28 and TRBJ1-1, with D unresolved. V lost 5 bases and J 1 base, leaving 2 bases between the germline ends. This CDR3 has 11 residues. The germline V gene encodes CDR1 MDHEN and CDR2 SYDVKM. For the CDR3, the DNA is TGTGCCAGCAGTCCGAACACTGAAGCTTTCTTT. It yields the protein CASSPNTEAFF.

J is TRBJ2-1 and V is TRBV27, with D possibly matching TRBD1 (5 bases). V was trimmed by 4 bases and J by 4 bases, leaving 8 bases between them. Germline V gene data show CDR1 as MNHEY and CDR2 as SMNVEV (reference sequence). This CDR3 contains 13 residues. The CDR3 DNA reads as TGTGCCAGCAGTTCTCGACAGTACAATGAGCAGTTCTTC. Its translation is CASSSRQYNEQFF.

This clone was counted between two and nine times. Other DNA sequences in the same sample also yield this CDR3. The chain employs TRBV6-5 and TRBJ2-2; no firm D call. This CDR3 is 13 amino acids long. Trimming cost V 2 bases and J 2 bases, with 3 bases left between them. Per the germline V gene, CDR1 is MNHEY and CDR2 is SVGAGI. The CDR3 region is CASSYTNTGELFF. In nucleotides, the CDR3 is TGTGCCAGCAGTTACACCAACACCGGGGAGCTGTTTTTT.

In regard to this clone: This specimen includes other DNA sequences encoding the same CDR3. The V and J genes are TRBV29-1 and TRBJ1-1, with TRBD1 identical over 7 bases. The trim removed 6 bases at V and 3 bases at J, leaving 10 bases unmatched. Germline V gene sequence: CDR1 SQVTM, CDR2 ANQGSEA. This CDR3 has 14 residues. For the CDR3, the DNA is TGCAGCGTCTGGCTGCAGGGGGGTGACACTGAAGCTTTCTTT. Translation: CSVWLQGGDTEAFF.

The V call is TRBV5-6, the J call TRBJ2-2; D unclear. The CDR3 is 14 residues long. V was shortened by 3 bases and J by 6 bases, with 12 bases between the two germline ends. Per germline, CDR1 SGHDT and CDR2 YYEEEE. CDR3 sequence (DNA): TGTGCCAGCAGCTCCCTACTATCGGCCGGGGAGCTGTTTTTT. Its protein is CASSSLLSAGELFF.

This sequence joins TRBV13 and TRBJ1-1; D might be TRBD1 (5 bases). This CDR3 is 13 amino acids long. V was cut by 4 bases and J by 0 bases, with 6 bases left in between. In germline, CDR1 is PRHDT, CDR2 FYEKMQ (reference sequence). Here the CDR3 reads CASSSGLNTEAFF. CDR3 bases: TGTGCCAGCAGCTCGGGACTGAACACTGAAGCTTTCTTT.

The J gene is TRBJ2-6, the V gene TRBV4-1; D remains unclear. Trimming cost V 1 base and J 2 bases, with 6 bases left between them. The CDR3 spans 15 residues. Germline V gene lookup returns CDR1 MGHRA and CDR2 YSYEKL. The CDR3: CASSQGVTGANVLTF. Written as DNA, the CDR3 is TGCGCCAGCAGCCAAGGAGTAACTGGGGCCAACGTCCTGACTTTC.

This clone was found a few times. The chain has TRBV7-9 and TRBJ2-1; D call uncertain. This CDR3 has 14 amino acids. Trimming took off 3 bases at V and 8 bases at J, with 14 bases between the two ends. Germline assignment: CDR1 SEHNR and CDR2 FQNEAQ (reference sequence). The CDR3, as DNA: TGTGCCAGCAGCTTCGGAAAGGGTATCGATGAGCAGTTCTTC. It specifies CASSFGKGIDEQFF.

The chain has TRBV5-1 and TRBJ1-5; 7 bases fit TRBD1. The V segment lost 4 bases and the J segment 1 base; nucleotides outside the gene matches: 5. The CDR3 loop spans 15 amino acids. The germline gives CDR1 SGHRS, CDR2 YFSETQ. CDR3: CASSPTGKSNQPQHF. The CDR3 DNA follows: TGCGCCAGCAGCCCGACAGGGAAAAGCAATCAGCCCCAGCATTTT.

This chain connects TRBV2 to TRBJ1-5, with D perhaps matching TRBD1 (6 bases). Germline V gene sequence: CDR1 SNHLY, CDR2 FYNNEI. The length of the CDR3 is 16 residues. The V and J ends lost 3 bases and 6 bases respectively, with 18 bases between them. Here the CDR3 DNA reads TGTGCCAGCAGTGATACTCGTCGGGGGCGCGGTCAGCCCCAGCATTTT. It translates to CASSDTRRGRGQPQHF.

The chain is built from TRBV27 and TRBJ2-1; TRBD2 matches 9 bases. J was trimmed by 0 bases and V by 6 bases; bases with no gene match: 6. The CDR3 has 16 amino acids. Germline-derived CDR1 and CDR2 are MNHEY and SMNVEV (reference sequence). In DNA, the CDR3 is TGTGCCAGCAGAATACTTAGCGGGGGCTCCTACAATGAGCAGTTCTTC. Encoded protein: CASRILSGGSYNEQFF.

This clone was seen a handful of times. V gene TRBV2 combines with J gene TRBJ2-3; maybe TRBD1 (5 bases). Trimming pared 3 bases from V and 2 bases from J, leaving 15 bases between. The CDR3 totals 16 residues. CDR1 and CDR2 (germline): SNHLY, FYNNEI. The DNA for the CDR3 is TGTGCCAGCAGTGATATGGAAGGGGCGGTCACAGATACGCAGTATTTT. Protein: CASSDMEGAVTDTQYF. The variable domain in full, completed from reference TRBV2 and TRBJ2-3, reads EPEVTQTPSHQVTQMGQEVILRCVPISNHLYFYWYRQILGQKVEFLVSFYNNEISEKSEIFDDQFSVERPDGSNFTLKIRSTKLEDSAMYFCASSDMEGAVTDTQYFGPGTRLTVL.

The chain employs TRBV6-5 and TRBJ2-1; D possibly matches TRBD1 or TRBD2 (5 bases each). The CDR3 length is 11 residues. Germline V gives CDR1 MNHEY, CDR2 SVGAGI. V was shortened by 5 bases and J by 9 bases, with 8 bases between the two germline ends. The DNA of the CDR3 is TGTGCCAGCAGTGCTGGGGGTGAGCAGTTCTTC. This gives the protein CASSAGGEQFF.

The rearrangement links TRBV11-2 to TRBJ2-5; D is unclear. Germline values: CDR1 SGHAT, CDR2 FQNNGV. The CDR3 has 14 residues. Between the trimmed V and J ends, which lost 5 bases and 5 bases, there was a span of 15 bases. In nucleotides, the CDR3 is TGTGCCAGCAGCGTCCGGGTTCTCGGGGAGACCCAGTACTTC. It yields the protein CASSVRVLGETQYF. The full variable domain, in which reference TRBV11-2 and TRBJ2-5 provide the parts outside the CDR3, is EAGVAQSPRYKIIEKRQSVAFWCNPISGHATLYWYQQILGQGPKLLIQFQNNGVVDDSQLPKDRFSAERLKGVDSTLKIQPAKLEDSAVYLCASSVRVLGETQYFGPGTRLLVL.

This clone has more than one count but fewer than ten. V is TRBV7-6 and J is TRBJ1-1; 7 bases line up with TRBD1. There are 14 residues in the CDR3. J was trimmed by 8 bases and V by 4 bases; bases with no gene match: 10. Germline V CDR1 and CDR2: SGHVS, FNYEAQ. The CDR3 bases are TGTGCCAGCAGCTCTCGACAGGGCATTGAGGAAGCTTTCTTT. It codes for CASSSRQGIEEAFF. Drawing the rest from reference TRBV7-6 and TRBJ1-1, the complete variable domain is GAGVSQSPRYKVTKRGQDVALRCDPISGHVSLYWYRQALGQGPEFLTYFNYEAQQDKSGLPNDRFSAERPEGSISTLTIQRTEQRDSAMYRCASSSRQGIEEAFFGQGTRLTVV.